What follows are 9 T cell receptor beta chains derived from one specimen sequenced in a study of blood T cells in healthy people across ages. A second 7 to 11 cycle PCR used barcoded and J-beta primers. TCRdb re-derived calls from the 5' RACE reads in MiXCR, one entry per CDR3 protein. Among approximately 800,000 distinct CDR3 sequences listed, roughly 50% were seen once. The sample comprised blood. These receptors all come from an elderly man in good health.

This clonotype was detected only once. The chain couples TRBV20-1 to TRBJ2-7, with 13 nucleotides matching TRBD2. The CDR3 runs 16 residues. Germline CDR1 is DFQATT and CDR2 is SNEGSKA (reference sequence). Trimming cost V 1 base and J 2 bases; bases outside gene matches: 5. The CDR3 here is CSARVFGTSGAYEQYF. DNA for the CDR3: TGCAGTGCTAGAGTATTTGGGACTAGCGGGGCCTACGAGCAGTACTTC.

The V gene is TRBV3-1, the J gene TRBJ2-1, with 9 bases that match TRBD2. Germline CDR1 LGHDT, CDR2 YNNKEL (reference sequence). The CDR3 runs 15 residues. V lost 4 bases, J lost 7 bases, and 8 bases stayed unmatched. As DNA, the CDR3 is TGTGCCAGCAGCCCCCAGGGCGGGAGGGTGAATGAGCAGTTCTTC. It specifies CASSPQGGRVNEQFF.

This rearrangement joins TRBV18 to TRBJ1-4; TRBD1 is a possible D gene (5 bases). The V gene lost 4 bases and the J gene lost 6 bases, with 6 bases spanning the gap. CDR1 is KGHSH, CDR2 LQKENI, per germline. The CDR3 has 12 residues. The CDR3 DNA reads as TGTGCCAGCTCACTCAGGGATGAAAAACTGTTTTTT. It encodes CASSLRDEKLFF.

This clonotype was counted a few times. This chain uses TRBV5-1 with TRBJ2-5; 9 positions agree with TRBD1. Unmatched junction bases numbered 9, after V lost 4 bases and J lost 5 bases. Germline loops: CDR1 SGHRS, CDR2 YFSETQ. The CDR3 is made up of 15 amino acids. The CDR3 spells CASSASGTGLETQYF. In nucleotides, the CDR3 is TGCGCCAGCAGCGCATCCGGGACAGGGTTGGAGACCCAGTACTTC.

This clonotype was counted a few times. The chain combines TRBV9 with TRBJ2-7; 7 nucleotides align to TRBD1. CDR1 is SGDLS, CDR2 YYNGEE, per germline. The trim removed 3 bases at V and 2 bases at J, leaving 8 bases unmatched. This CDR3 contains 15 residues. CDR3 nucleotide sequence: TGTGCCAGCAGCGCGACAGGGATCCCCACCTACGAGCAGTACTTC. Amino acids: CASSATGIPTYEQYF.

In this sample, this clonotype turned up many times. The V gene is TRBV29-1, the J gene TRBJ1-2; 7 bases are shared with TRBD1. The CDR3 sequence is 12 residues long. J gave up 6 bases and V 7 bases, and 8 bases lay outside the gene matches. Germline CDR1 is SQVTM and CDR2 is ANQGSEA. This CDR3 reads CSGNRGRDGYTF. The DNA of the CDR3 is TGCAGCGGAAACAGGGGAAGGGATGGCTACACCTTC. Supplemented by reference TRBV29-1 and TRBJ1-2, the full variable domain reads SAVISQKPSRDICQRGTSLTIQCQVDSQVTMMFWYRQQPGQSLTLIATANQGSEATYESGFVIDKFPISRPNLTFSTLTVSNMSPEDSSIYLCSGNRGRDGYTFGSGTRLTVV.

This clonotype has a count of ten or more. The V gene is TRBV6-6, the J gene TRBJ2-3; D is tentatively TRBD1 or TRBD2 (6 bases each). CDR1 and CDR2 (germline): MNHNY, SVGAGI (reference sequence). The V end was cut by 0 bases, the J end by 9 bases, with 13 bases between. This CDR3 has 14 residues. The CDR3 region is CASSYSSPGGTQYF. Here the CDR3 DNA reads TGTGCCAGCAGTTACTCCTCGCCCGGGGGCACGCAGTATTTT.

CDR3 DNA: TGTGCCAGCAGCGCCAGCCGGCGGGACACTGAAGCTTTCTTT. Protein: CASSASRRDTEAFF. The rearrangement links TRBV3-1 to TRBJ1-1; no firm D call. Looked up from germline, CDR1 is LGHDT and CDR2 is YNNKEL (reference sequence). The CDR3 is made up of 14 amino acids. The V gene lost 5 bases and the J gene lost 3 bases, with 13 bases spanning the gap. Using reference TRBV3-1 and TRBJ1-1 for the parts outside the CDR3, the full variable domain is DTAVSQTPKYLVTQMGNDKSIKCEQNLGHDTMYWYKQDSKKFLKIMFSYNNKELIINETVPNRFSPKSPDKAHLNLHINSLELGDSAVYFCASSASRRDTEAFFGQGTRLTVV.

This clonotype was detected once. This chain connects TRBV7-2 to TRBJ2-7; 10 positions match TRBD1. J lost 4 bases, V lost 5 bases, and 8 bases had no gene match. The germline gives CDR1 SGHTA, CDR2 FQGNSA. There are 15 residues in the CDR3. As DNA, the CDR3 is TGTGCCAGCAGCCCAGAGACAGGGGGCCTTTACGAGCAGTACTTC. This gives the protein CASSPETGGLYEQYF.